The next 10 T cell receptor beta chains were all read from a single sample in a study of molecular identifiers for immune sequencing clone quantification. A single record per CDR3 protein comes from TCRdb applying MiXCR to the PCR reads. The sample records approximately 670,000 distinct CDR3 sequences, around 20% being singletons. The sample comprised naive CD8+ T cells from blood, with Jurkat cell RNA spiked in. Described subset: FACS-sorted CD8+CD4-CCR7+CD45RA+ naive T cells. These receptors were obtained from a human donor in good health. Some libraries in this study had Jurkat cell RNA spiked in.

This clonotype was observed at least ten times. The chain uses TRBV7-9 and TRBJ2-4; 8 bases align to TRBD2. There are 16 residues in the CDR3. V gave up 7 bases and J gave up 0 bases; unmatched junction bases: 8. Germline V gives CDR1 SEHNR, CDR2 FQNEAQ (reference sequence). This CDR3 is CASTHTSGLAKNIQYF. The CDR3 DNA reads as TGTGCCAGCACTCACACTAGCGGACTAGCCAAAAACATTCAGTACTTC.

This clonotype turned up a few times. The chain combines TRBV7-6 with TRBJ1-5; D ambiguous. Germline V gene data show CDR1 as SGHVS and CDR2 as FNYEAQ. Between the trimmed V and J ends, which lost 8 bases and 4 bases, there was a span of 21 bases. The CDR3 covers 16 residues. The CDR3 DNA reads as TGTGCCAGCCGTACAAAAGAAGGGTCGGGGAATCAGCCCCAGCATTTT. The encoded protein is CASRTKEGSGNQPQHF.

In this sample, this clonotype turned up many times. CDR3 bases: TGTGCCAGCAGCCCGACAGGGTTCCGGTTGGACGAGCAGTACTTC. Protein: CASSPTGFRLDEQYF. V gene TRBV6-2 or TRBV6-3 combines with J gene TRBJ2-7; 7 bases are a match to TRBD1. Per the germline V gene, CDR1 is MNHEY and CDR2 is SVGEGT. After removal of 6 bases from V and 5 bases from J, the junction contained 13 bases not matched to a gene. The CDR3 runs to 15 residues.

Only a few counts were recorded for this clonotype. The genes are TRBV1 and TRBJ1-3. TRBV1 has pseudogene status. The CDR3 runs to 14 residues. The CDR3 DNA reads TGCACCAGCAGCCAACGGACGGAAGGAAACACCATATATTTT. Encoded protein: CTSSQRTEGNTIYF.

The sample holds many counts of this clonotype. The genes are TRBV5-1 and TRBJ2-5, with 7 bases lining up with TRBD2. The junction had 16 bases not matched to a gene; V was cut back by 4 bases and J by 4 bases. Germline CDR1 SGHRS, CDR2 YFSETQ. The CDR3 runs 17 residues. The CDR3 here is CASSQMGGPYTTETQYF. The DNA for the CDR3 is TGCGCCAGCAGCCAAATGGGAGGGCCGTACACAACAGAGACCCAGTACTTC.

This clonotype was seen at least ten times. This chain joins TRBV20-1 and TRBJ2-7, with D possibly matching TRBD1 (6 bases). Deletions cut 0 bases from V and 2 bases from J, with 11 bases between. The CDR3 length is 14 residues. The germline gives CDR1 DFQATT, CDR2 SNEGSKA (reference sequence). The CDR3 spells CSARDLGDTYEQYF. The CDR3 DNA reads TGCAGTGCTAGAGATCTCGGGGACACCTACGAGCAGTACTTC.

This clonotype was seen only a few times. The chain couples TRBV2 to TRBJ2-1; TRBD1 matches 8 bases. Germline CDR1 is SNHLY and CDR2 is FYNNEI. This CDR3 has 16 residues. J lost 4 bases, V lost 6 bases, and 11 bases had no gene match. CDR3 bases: TGTGCCAGCAGGGAGCCCGGGACAGGATATTACAATGAGCAGTTCTTC. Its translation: CASREPGTGYYNEQFF.

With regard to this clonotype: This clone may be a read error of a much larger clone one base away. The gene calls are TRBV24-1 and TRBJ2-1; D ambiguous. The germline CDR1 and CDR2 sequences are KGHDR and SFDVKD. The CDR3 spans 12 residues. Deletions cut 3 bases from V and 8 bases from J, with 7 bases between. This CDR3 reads CATSDLGYEQFF. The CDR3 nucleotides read TGTGCCACCAGTGATCTGGGCTATGAGCAGTTCTTC.

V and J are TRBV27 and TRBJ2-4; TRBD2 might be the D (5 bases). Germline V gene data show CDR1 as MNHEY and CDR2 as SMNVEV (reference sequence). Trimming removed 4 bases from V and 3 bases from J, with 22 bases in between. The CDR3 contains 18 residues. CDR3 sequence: CASSSLGRGPNNKNIQYF. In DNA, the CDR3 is TGTGCCAGCAGTTCACTAGGCCGTGGACCCAATAACAAAAACATTCAGTACTTC.

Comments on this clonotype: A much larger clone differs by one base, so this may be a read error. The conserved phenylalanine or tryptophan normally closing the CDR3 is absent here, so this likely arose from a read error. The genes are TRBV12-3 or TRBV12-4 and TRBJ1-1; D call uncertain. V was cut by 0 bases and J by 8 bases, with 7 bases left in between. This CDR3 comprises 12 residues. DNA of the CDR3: TGTGCCAGCAGTTTAGCGGCTACCGAAGCTTTCTCT. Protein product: CASSLAATEAFS.